This T cell receptor (beta chain) came from a study of OX40 agonist ivuxolimab in advanced cancers. About the study as a whole: Ivuxolimab was an agonistic, fully human IgG2 monoclonal antibody directed against OX40 (CD134), a costimulatory receptor. Intravenous ivuxolimab was administered to patients every 2 weeks at six dose levels: 0.01, 0.1, 0.3, 1.5, 3 and 10 mg/kg. In the dose-escalation cohort, 82.7% of patients were male, and the mean age was roughly 60 years, with a range of roughly 20 to 85. Of the approximately 50 dose-escalation patients, hepatocellular carcinoma was present in 19, melanoma in approximately 15, renal cell carcinoma in 9 and head and neck cancer in 9. The paper reports the monotherapy dose-escalation portion (N of about 51 patients) of the phase I ivuxolimab trial. The purpose of peripheral TCRbeta sequencing was to test whether ivuxolimab changed TCR sequence diversity and led to clonal T-cell expansion. Partial responses were achieved by three dose-escalation patients, of whom one had hepatocellular carcinoma and two had cutaneous melanoma. Prior anti-PD-1, anti-PD-L1 or anti-CTLA-4 therapy was permitted, and checkpoint inhibitors had been received by around 39% of dose-escalation patients. Broad study findings and their caveats: On average, CD8+ T cells showed more expanded clones than CD4+ T cells after ivuxolimab. In the 0.1-3.0 mg/kg groups, partial responders had among the lowest normalized peripheral clonal expansion, particularly in CD8+ T cells. Clonal expansion of both CD4+ and CD8+ blood T cells was observed from baseline to week 6 at doses 0.1 to 3.0 mg/kg. Antigen specificity was not determined for the clonally expanded peripheral T cells. Low levels of normalized T-cell clonal expansion were also shown by some nonresponding patients.

As for this clone: The clone's antigen remains unknown. One base away there is no much larger clone; base qualities are not given.

Patients with autoimmune disease history or receiving systemic immunosuppression were excluded from the trial. Peripheral blood for TCR sequencing was collected from all dose cohorts at baseline, on cycle 4 day 1, and on cycle 7 day 1. Samples were obtained from an open-label, multicenter, first-in-human phase I dose-escalation trial of ivuxolimab. Adults with locally advanced or metastatic melanoma, renal cell carcinoma, hepatocellular carcinoma or head and neck squamous cell carcinoma were enrolled in the trial. Before TCR sequencing, CD4+ and CD8+ T cells were separately sorted from peripheral blood. Taken from cysteine to phenylalanine, the CDR3 has 14 residues. Only CDR3 DNA is held: 42 bases, read in frame from base 1. Taken from the germline V gene (reference sequence), the CDR1 and CDR2 loops are WNHNN and SYGVQD. V was cut back by 4 bases and J by 5 bases, leaving a gap of 14 bases between them.

Genomic DNA was isolated from the sorted cells so that the TCRbeta CDR3 region could be sequenced. TCRbeta CDR3 regions were sequenced using the immunoSEQ Assay. TCRdb took this table from immuneACCESS and kept in-frame rearrangements with V and J called. Such tables lack part of the clones; where checked against another copy, unresolved V genes explain under half of the gap, and the rest is unexplained. This sample comprises 45,000 or so clones, roughly four fifths of them detected only once. Approximately 2.3% of the sample rests with the top ten. The specimen was CD4+ or CD8+ T cells sorted from blood, collected in a trial of the OX40 agonist ivuxolimab. This receptor was identified in an adult with an advanced solid tumor such as melanoma, head and neck, liver or kidney cancer. This chain is built from TRBV10-1 and TRBJ2-5; a tentative D call is TRBD2 (6 bases match). For the CDR3, the sequence is CASSAAGLGETQYF. Here is the DNA: TGCGCCAGCAGTGCAGCGGGCCTTGGGGAGACCCAGTACTTC.